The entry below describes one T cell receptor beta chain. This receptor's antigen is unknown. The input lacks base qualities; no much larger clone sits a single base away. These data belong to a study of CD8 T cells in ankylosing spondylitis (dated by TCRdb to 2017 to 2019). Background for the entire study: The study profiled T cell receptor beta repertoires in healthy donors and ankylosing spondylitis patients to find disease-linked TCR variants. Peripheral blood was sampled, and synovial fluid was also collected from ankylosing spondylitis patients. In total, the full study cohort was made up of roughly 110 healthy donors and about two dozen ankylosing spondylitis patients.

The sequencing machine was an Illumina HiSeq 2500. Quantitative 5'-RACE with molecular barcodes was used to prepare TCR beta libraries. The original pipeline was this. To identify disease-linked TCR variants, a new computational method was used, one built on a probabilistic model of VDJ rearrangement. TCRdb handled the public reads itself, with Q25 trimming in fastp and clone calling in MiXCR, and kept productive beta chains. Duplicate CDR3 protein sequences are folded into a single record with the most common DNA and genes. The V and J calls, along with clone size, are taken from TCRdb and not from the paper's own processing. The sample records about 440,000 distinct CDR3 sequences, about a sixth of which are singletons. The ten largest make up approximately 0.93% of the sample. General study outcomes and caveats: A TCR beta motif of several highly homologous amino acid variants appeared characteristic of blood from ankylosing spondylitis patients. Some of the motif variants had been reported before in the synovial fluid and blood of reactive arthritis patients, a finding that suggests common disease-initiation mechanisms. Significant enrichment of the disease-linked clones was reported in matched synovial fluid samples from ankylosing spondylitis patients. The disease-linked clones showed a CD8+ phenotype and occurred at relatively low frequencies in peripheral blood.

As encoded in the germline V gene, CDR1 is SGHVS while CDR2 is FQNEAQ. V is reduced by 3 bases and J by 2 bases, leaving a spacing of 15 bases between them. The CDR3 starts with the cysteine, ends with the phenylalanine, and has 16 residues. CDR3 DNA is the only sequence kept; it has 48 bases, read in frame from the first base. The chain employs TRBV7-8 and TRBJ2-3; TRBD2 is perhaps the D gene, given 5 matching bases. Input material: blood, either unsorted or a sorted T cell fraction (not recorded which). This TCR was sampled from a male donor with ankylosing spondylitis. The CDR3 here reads CASSLNDGMNTDTQYF. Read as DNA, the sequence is TGTGCCAGCAGCTTGAACGACGGGATGAACACAGATACGCAGTATTTT.